The rows below give T cell receptor beta chains drawn from one sample of a study of control samples from healthy donors and cancer patients. Profiled with immunoSEQ multiplex PCR; TCRdb holds only in-frame clones, not every one. The table lists 75,000 or so clones, approximately 90% of them singletons. Sequenced input: PBMCs. The source is a man aged 60 to 69 with colorectal cancer. CDR3s include the opening cysteine and the closing phenylalanine or tryptophan. A D gene is named only where the DNA matches it firmly. Only part of the rows carry a size: once, few, many, or a class if the clone is expanded.

>TRBD1|TRBJ1-6|.|TRBV5-5
CASSRLTGVDSPLHF
TGTGCCAGCAGCCGATTGACAGGGGTGGATTCACCCCTCCACTTT
>.|TRBJ2-7|.|TRBV2
CASSALGRRHEQYF
TGTGCCAGCAGTGCACTTGGGAGGCGGCACGAGCAGTACTTC
>.|TRBJ1-6|.|TRBV29-1
CSVTEGQLINSPLHF
TGCAGCGTTACCGAAGGACAGTTAATCAATTCACCCCTCCACTTT
>TRBD2|TRBJ2-5|once|TRBV5-4
CASSTGLAGTQGDQYF
TGTGCCAGCAGCACCGGACTAGCGGGGACCCAGGGGGACCAGTACTTC
>.|TRBJ2-3|.|TRBV18
CASSPLRATDTQYF
TGTGCCAGCTCCCCGTTGAGAGCCACAGATACGCAGTATTTT
>TRBD1|TRBJ1-2|.|TRBV27
CASSLVGGGRYGYTF
TGTGCCAGCAGTTTGGTCGGAGGGGGCCGTTATGGCTACACCTTC
>.|TRBJ1-3|.|TRBV6-6
CASSYSKGSGNTIYF
TGTGCCAGCAGTTACTCGAAGGGTTCTGGAAACACCATATATTTT
>.|TRBJ2-1|.|TRBV4-2
CASSQDGVGGRQFF
TGTGCCAGCAGCCAAGATGGGGTGGGCGGACGGCAGTTCTTC
>.|TRBJ1-2|.|TRBV5-1
CASSFDSYGYTF
TGCGCCAGCAGCTTCGACAGTTATGGCTACACCTTC
>TRBD1|TRBJ2-5|.|TRBV7-3
CASSLRGQGFGTQYF
TGTGCCAGCAGCTTAAGGGGACAGGGCTTTGGGACCCAGTACTTC
>TRBD2|TRBJ2-1|.|TRBV29-1
CSATKTSGGYNEQFF
TGCAGCGCCACAAAGACTAGCGGGGGATACAATGAGCAGTTCTTC
>.|TRBJ2-2|.|TRBV2
CASKEALGTGELFF
TGTGCCAGCAAAGAGGCCCTGGGAACCGGGGAGCTGTTTTTT
>.|TRBJ1-5|.|TRBV21-1
CASSNPRPYSNQPQHF
TGTGCCAGCAGCAACCCGCGCCCATATAGCAATCAGCCCCAGCATTTT
>.|TRBJ1-6|.|TRBV13
CASSLPGTYNSPLHF
TGTGCCAGCAGCTTACCGGGGACCTATAATTCACCCCTCCACTTT
>.|TRBJ1-5|.|TRBV2
CASSYYRDTNQPQHF
TGTGCCAGCAGTTATTACCGGGACACTAATCAGCCCCAGCATTTT
>.|TRBJ1-4|.|TRBV12-3/TRBV12-4
CASSPREGKKLFF
TGTGCCAGCAGCCCTCGGGAAGGAAAAAAACTGTTTTTT
>.|TRBJ1-4|.|TRBV10-1
CASSAPLRTEDEKLFF
TGCGCCAGCAGTGCCCCCCTTCGGACAGAAGATGAAAAACTGTTTTTT
>.|TRBJ1-4|.|TRBV20-1
CSAHRDKQLFF
TGCAGTGCCCACCGGGACAAGCAACTGTTTTTT
>.|TRBJ2-7|.|TRBV3-1/TRBV3-2
CASSTSRGFYEQYF
TGTGCCAGCAGCACCTCTAGAGGGTTCTACGAGCAGTACTTC
>.|TRBJ1-1|.|TRBV19
CASSIFGRYTEAFF
TGTGCCAGTAGTATCTTCGGGAGGTACACTGAAGCTTTCTTT
>.|TRBJ1-5|.|TRBV19
CASSIGSPENQPQHF
TGTGCCAGTAGTATCGGCTCGCCAGAAAACCAGCCCCAGCATTTT
>.|TRBJ2-7|.|TRBV5-6
CASSLGGPYEQYF
TGTGCCAGCAGCTTGGGGGGCCCCTACGAGCAGTACTTC
>.|TRBJ2-1|once|TRBV9
CASSVASVGEKFF
TGTGCCAGCAGCGTAGCTTCGGTGGGGGAGAAGTTCTTC
>.|TRBJ2-6|.|TRBV19
CASSIGSGANVLTF
TGTGCCAGTAGTATAGGCTCTGGGGCCAACGTCCTGACTTTC
>TRBD1|TRBJ2-3|.|TRBV18
CASSHGTGYTDTQYF
TGTGCCAGCTCACACGGGACAGGTTACACAGATACGCAGTATTTT
>.|TRBJ1-1|few|TRBV3-1/TRBV3-2
CASSQVRGITEAFF
TGTGCCAGCAGCCAAGTTCGCGGTATCACTGAAGCTTTCTTT
>.|TRBJ2-3|.|TRBV29-1
CSVGSHTDTQYF
TGCAGCGTTGGCAGCCACACAGATACGCAGTATTTT
>.|TRBJ1-1|.|TRBV5-6
CASSRGGYKNTEAFF
TGTGCCAGCAGCCGCGGCGGGTACAAGAACACTGAAGCTTTCTTT
>TRBD2|TRBJ2-7|.|TRBV28
CASSSQTSGGSYEQYF
TGTGCCAGCAGTTCCCAGACTAGCGGGGGGTCCTACGAGCAGTACTTC
>.|TRBJ1-5|.|TRBV7-9
CASSKGGIAISSRGYSNQPQHF
TGTGCCAGCAGCAAAGGGGGTATAGCAATCAGCTCGAGGGGGTATAGCAATCAGCCCCAGCATTTT
>TRBD1|TRBJ1-1|.|TRBV5-1
CASSSRQGLAEAFF
TGCGCCAGCAGCTCAAGACAGGGACTGGCTGAAGCTTTCTTT
>.|TRBJ1-3|.|TRBV10-3
CAISVRGLAGNTIYF
TGTGCCATCAGTGTTCGGGGGCTGGCTGGAAACACCATATATTTT
>.|TRBJ2-3|.|TRBV4-1
CASSQDPSFYTDTQYF
TGCGCCAGCAGCCAAGATCCCAGCTTTTACACAGATACGCAGTATTTT
>TRBD1|TRBJ2-7|.|TRBV6-2/TRBV6-3
CASSAYGTGSYEQYF
TGTGCCAGCAGCGCCTACGGGACAGGCTCCTACGAGCAGTACTTC
>.|TRBJ1-2|.|TRBV19
CASIGTGPYGYTF
TGTGCCAGTATAGGAACCGGACCCTATGGCTACACCTTC
>TRBD1|TRBJ2-1|once|TRBV7-3
CASTRDRGQGEQFF
TGTGCCAGTACCCGGGACAGGGGGCAGGGTGAGCAGTTCTTC
>.|TRBJ1-6|once|TRBV6-2/TRBV6-3
CASSYSSPGRNNSPLHF
TGTGCCAGCAGTTACTCTAGCCCGGGACGGAATAATTCACCCCTCCACTTT
>TRBD1|TRBJ1-1|once|TRBV3-1/TRBV3-2
CASNPGGGNTEAFF
TGTGCCAGCAACCCAGGGGGGGGGAACACTGAAGCTTTCTTT
>.|TRBJ2-5|.|TRBV5-1
CASSQGQETQYF
TGCGCCAGCAGCCAAGGCCAAGAGACCCAGTACTTC
>.|TRBJ2-7|.|TRBV5-1
CASSSGRPGYEQYF
TGCGCCAGCAGCTCTGGACGGCCAGGATACGAGCAGTACTTC
>.|TRBJ1-2|.|TRBV6-6
CASSQARGAGYGYTF
TGTGCCAGCAGCCAGGCGAGGGGCGCTGGGTATGGCTACACCTTC
>.|TRBJ2-7|.|TRBV6-5
CASSQGSYSYEQYF
TGTGCCAGCAGTCAGGGGTCGTACTCCTACGAGCAGTACTTC
>.|TRBJ2-2|.|TRBV7-9
CASSWGDTGELFF
TGTGCCAGCAGCTGGGGGGACACCGGGGAGCTGTTTTTT
>.|TRBJ1-1|.|TRBV7-2
CASSLGPMNTEAFF
TGTGCCAGCAGCTTGGGACCGATGAACACTGAAGCTTTCTTT
>.|TRBJ1-2|.|TRBV21-1
CASTEPGQGSYGYTF
TGTGCCAGCACCGAACCGGGACAGGGCAGCTATGGCTACACCTTC
>.|TRBJ2-5|.|TRBV18
CASSPTGGRRNQETQYF
TGTGCCAGCTCACCAACGGGCGGGCGGAGAAACCAAGAGACCCAGTACTTC
>.|TRBJ2-3|.|TRBV11-3
CASSLESGTDTQYF
TGTGCCAGCAGCTTAGAGAGTGGCACAGATACGCAGTATTTT
>.|TRBJ2-7|.|TRBV5-5
CASSLWGRGPYEQYF
TGTGCCAGCAGCTTGTGGGGGAGAGGGCCCTACGAGCAGTACTTC
>.|TRBJ2-2|.|TRBV5-6
CASSLPVGELFF
TGTGCCAGCAGCTTGCCCGTCGGGGAGCTGTTTTTT
>.|TRBJ2-7|.|TRBV5-6
CASSSPGQAGYEQYF
TGTGCCAGCAGCTCTCCGGGACAAGCTGGCTACGAGCAGTACTTC
>.|TRBJ2-5|once|TRBV27
CASSPAAVETQYF
TGTGCCAGCAGCCCCGCGGCGGTCGAGACCCAGTACTTC
>TRBD1|TRBJ1-1|few|TRBV18
CASSSGTGSSEAFF
TGTGCCAGCTCATCTGGGACAGGGTCTTCTGAAGCTTTCTTT
>.|TRBJ2-7|.|TRBV29-1
CSVGMTGYEQYF
TGCAGCGTTGGCATGACCGGCTACGAGCAGTACTTC